The 15 T cell receptor beta chains in this list originate from one sample, sequenced in a study of identical twins. TCRdb redid the calling of the 5' RACE reads with MiXCR, one entry per CDR3 protein. The table lists about 890,000 distinct CDR3 sequences, about 12% of them singletons, with roughly 1.5% in the top ten. This sample also belongs to another study, concerning yellow fever vaccine responses in identical twins.

The source material was PBMCs. These receptor sequences come from a woman aged 18-29 years in good health.

The chain recombines TRBV18 with TRBJ2-2; D may be TRBD1 (8 bases). The length of the CDR3 is 15 residues. CDR1 is KGHSH, CDR2 LQKENI, per germline. Trimming took off 8 bases at V and 2 bases at J, with 15 bases between the two ends. CDR3 bases: TGTGCCAGCCACAGGGGGACTACTAACACCGGGGAGCTGTTTTTT. This sequence encodes CASHRGTTNTGELFF.

The chain couples TRBV12-3 or TRBV12-4 to TRBJ2-7; 10 bases map to TRBD1. Unmatched junction bases numbered 10, after V lost 6 bases and J lost 5 bases. The CDR3 length is 15 residues. CDR3 nucleotide sequence: TGTGCCAGCAGCCGGGGACAGGGGCTAGTCCACGAGCAGTACTTC. As protein: CASSRGQGLVHEQYF.

The rearrangement uses TRBV13 and TRBJ2-5, with D hard to call. The V and J ends lost 0 bases and 2 bases respectively, with 10 bases between them. The germline CDR1 and CDR2 sequences are PRHDT and FYEKMQ (reference sequence). This CDR3 has 15 amino acids. The CDR3 DNA follows: TGTGCCAGCAGCTTAGGAGAGTCGAGGCAAGAGACCCAGTACTTC. Its protein product is CASSLGESRQETQYF. The whole variable domain, remainder taken from reference TRBV13 and TRBJ2-5, is AAGVIQSPRHLIKEKRETATLKCYPIPRHDTVYWYQQGPGQDPQFLISFYEKMQSDKGSIPDRFSAQQFSDYHSELNMSSLELGDSALYFCASSLGESRQETQYFGPGTRLLVL.

In this sample, this clonotype turned up many times. V usage is TRBV24-1 and J usage is TRBJ1-1; unclear D gene. The CDR3 sequence is 12 residues long. CDR1 and CDR2 (germline): KGHDR, SFDVKD. V shed 5 bases and J shed 5 bases, with 8 bases lying between them. This CDR3 is CATSGLGTEAFF. For the CDR3, the DNA is TGTGCCACCAGTGGCCTGGGGACTGAAGCTTTCTTT.

The rearrangement uses TRBV7-3 and TRBJ2-7; TRBD2 agrees at 8 bases. The CDR3 totals 15 residues. CDR1 and CDR2 from the germline V gene are SGHTA and FQGTGA. Trimming removed 5 bases from V and 5 bases from J; junction bases left unmatched: 11. The CDR3 bases are TGTGCCAGCAGCATTAGGGGACAAGCGGGAGACGAGCAGTACTTC. This encodes CASSIRGQAGDEQYF.

This clonotype was counted between two and nine times. The gene calls are TRBV6-5 and TRBJ1-1; D not resolved. V lost 0 bases and J 0 bases, leaving 14 bases between the germline ends. The CDR3 has 17 residues. The germline V gene encodes CDR1 MNHEY and CDR2 SVGAGI. The CDR3 DNA reads TGTGCCAGCAGTTACTCGATAAGTGCGCATATGAACACTGAAGCTTTCTTT. Translation gives CASSYSISAHMNTEAFF.

This clonotype was seen a few times. The chain carries TRBV28 and TRBJ2-7; no firm D call. Per the germline V gene, CDR1 is MDHEN and CDR2 is SYDVKM. The CDR3 has 14 amino acids. Deletions cut 6 bases from V and 5 bases from J, with 17 bases between. CDR3 sequence reads: CASSPLVGVNEQYF. The CDR3 DNA is TGTGCCAGCAGCCCACTCGTAGGCGTCAACGAGCAGTACTTC.

This chain links TRBV6-5 with TRBJ2-3; D remains unclear. Trimming left V 2 bases short and J 1 base short, with 16 bases between. Germline V gene data show CDR1 as MNHEY and CDR2 as SVGAGI. This CDR3 region has 17 residues. CDR3 nucleotide sequence: TGTGCCAGCAGTTACCGTCCCTCCCCGGCACGCACAGATACGCAGTATTTT. It codes for CASSYRPSPARTDTQYF.

This chain's CDR3 is CASSEVHGEPQHF. DNA for the CDR3: TGTGCCAGCAGTGAAGTCCATGGGGAGCCCCAGCATTTT. The rearrangement links TRBV6-1 to TRBJ1-5, with unresolved D. Trimming left V 1 base short and J 8 bases short, with 9 bases between. The CDR3 is made up of 13 amino acids. Germline V CDR1 and CDR2: MNHNS, SASEGT.

The V call is TRBV18, the J call TRBJ2-7; 9 bases are shared with TRBD1. V shed 5 bases and J 4 bases; nucleotides not matched to a gene: 3. CDR1 KGHSH and CDR2 LQKENI come from the germline V gene. The CDR3 runs to 13 residues. CDR3 residues: CASSKTGGYEQYF. CDR3 nucleotide sequence: TGTGCCAGCTCAAAGACAGGGGGATACGAGCAGTACTTC.

There are a few counts of this clonotype. CDR3: CASTQIASGFRTGELFF. The CDR3 nucleotides are TGTGCCAGCACCCAAATCGCCTCAGGGTTTCGAACCGGGGAGCTGTTTTTT. The chain joins TRBV27 to TRBJ2-2; TRBD1 might be the D (5 bases). The V and J ends lost 7 bases and 5 bases respectively, with 23 bases between them. This CDR3 spans 17 amino acids. The germline gives CDR1 MNHEY, CDR2 SMNVEV (reference sequence).

This clonotype has a handful of counts. The rearrangement uses TRBV4-1 and TRBJ1-6; weak D call: TRBD1 (5 bases). V was trimmed by 1 base and J by 7 bases, leaving 11 bases between them. Germline V lookup: CDR1 MGHRA, CDR2 YSYEKL. This CDR3 spans 15 amino acids. This chain's CDR3 is CASSQGGAGNSPLHF. In DNA form, the CDR3 reads TGCGCCAGCAGCCAAGGGGGCGCGGGGAATTCACCCCTCCACTTT.

V gene TRBV20-1 combines with J gene TRBJ2-6, with TRBD2 as a possible D gene (5 bases). The CDR3 has 14 amino acids. Germline V gene data show CDR1 as DFQATT and CDR2 as SNEGSKA (reference sequence). V lost 6 bases and J 0 bases, leaving 9 bases between the germline ends. The CDR3 DNA is TGCAGTGCAGGGAGTGCCTCTGGGGCCAACGTCCTGACTTTC. It yields the protein CSAGSASGANVLTF.

This sequence joins TRBV20-1 and TRBJ2-6; D possibly matches TRBD1 or TRBD2 (5 bases each). V shed 2 bases and J shed 1 base, with 12 bases lying between them. Germline-derived CDR1 and CDR2 are DFQATT and SNEGSKA (reference sequence). This CDR3 comprises 16 residues. The CDR3 sequence is CSARRDALSGANVLTF. The DNA of the CDR3 is TGCAGTGCTAGACGGGACGCGCTATCTGGGGCCAACGTCCTGACTTTC.

The J gene is TRBJ2-1, the V gene TRBV7-3; perhaps TRBD1 as D (6 bases). From germline, CDR1 is SGHTA and CDR2 FQGTGA. The CDR3 contains 15 residues. Trimming cost V 3 bases and J 4 bases, with 13 bases left between them. CDR3 region: CASSLGAVYYNEQFF. CDR3 nucleotides: TGTGCCAGCAGCTTGGGGGCAGTGTATTACAATGAGCAGTTCTTC.